These 8 T cell receptor beta chains were all obtained from the same sample, sequenced in a study of cytomegalovirus exposure and HLA in healthy donors. PCR involved 60 Vbeta and 13 Jbeta primers. Generated by immunoSEQ multiplex PCR, the TCRdb table keeps only in-frame clones and is missing some. The sample has roughly 190,000 clones; 87% are singletons. The material sequenced was PBMCs. The receptors stem from a man in his thirties or forties in good health and CMV-seronegative.

The chain carries TRBV5-1 and TRBJ2-3; 14 bases are a match to TRBD2. The trim removed 2 bases at V and 0 bases at J, leaving 2 bases unmatched. CDR3 length: 17 amino acids. Looked up from germline, CDR1 is SGHRS and CDR2 is YFSETQ. CDR3 sequence reads: CASSFGTSGGSTDTQYF. CDR3 in DNA: TGCGCCAGCAGCTTTGGGACTAGCGGGGGAAGCACAGATACGCAGTATTTT.

This chain uses TRBV19 with TRBJ1-5; D may be TRBD1 (5 bases). Trimming cost V 4 bases and J 0 bases, with 10 bases left between them. Germline-derived CDR1 and CDR2 are LNHDA and SQIVND (reference sequence). This CDR3 spans 15 amino acids. The CDR3 protein is CASSRGVNSNQPQHF. CDR3 nucleotides: TGTGCCAGTAGTAGGGGGGTTAATAGCAATCAGCCCCAGCATTTT.

The chain employs TRBV7-9 and TRBJ2-2; 8 nucleotides line up with TRBD2. The germline V gene encodes CDR1 SEHNR and CDR2 FQNEAQ (reference sequence). The CDR3 totals 17 residues. Trimming removed 5 bases from V and 1 base from J; junction bases left unmatched: 9. CDR3 amino acids: CASSPFGLAGNTGELFF. The CDR3 nucleotides read TGTGCCAGCAGCCCCTTCGGACTAGCAGGGAACACCGGGGAGCTGTTTTTT.

The chain has TRBV5-4 and TRBJ2-5, with 7 nucleotides matching TRBD1. The CDR3 sequence is 13 residues long. Germline V gives CDR1 SGHNT, CDR2 YYREEE (reference sequence). The junction had 3 bases not matched to a gene; V was cut back by 3 bases and J by 4 bases. The CDR3 spells CASSSRGRETQYF. CDR3 sequence (DNA): TGTGCCAGCAGCTCTAGGGGGCGAGAGACCCAGTACTTC.

This rearrangement joins TRBV5-1 to TRBJ2-1; 7 bases line up with TRBD2. Germline CDR1 and CDR2: SGHRS and YFSETQ. V shed 4 bases, J shed 7 bases, and the junction held 14 bases outside the gene matches. The CDR3 length is 16 residues. The DNA for the CDR3 is TGCGCCAGCAGCAGGTACCGAGCGGGAAGTATGAATGAGCAGTTCTTC. Amino acids: CASSRYRAGSMNEQFF.

Concerning this clone: The junction does not match germline at one end; this may be a read error. This chain links TRBV6-5 with TRBJ1-2; possible D gene TRBD1, 5 bases. CDR3 length equals 15 residues. Germline lookup yields CDR1 MNHEY and CDR2 SVGAGI. The CDR3, as DNA: TGTGCCAGCAGTTACTCGAAGGGGACTAAGTATGGCTACACCTTC. Protein: CASSYSKGTKYGYTF.

The V call is TRBV19, the J call TRBJ2-6, with D tentatively TRBD1 (6 bases). Germline CDR1 and CDR2: LNHDA and SQIVND (reference sequence). This CDR3 has 17 amino acids. Trimming left V 5 bases short and J 0 bases short, with 14 bases between. The CDR3 DNA is TGTGCCAGTAGTGCCACAGGGTCATCCTCTGGGGCCAACGTCCTGACTTTC. It yields the protein CASSATGSSSGANVLTF.

This clone came up a few times. This chain links TRBV6-1 with TRBJ2-7; 12 bases line up with TRBD2. V was pared by 0 bases and J by 1 base, with 13 bases of the junction left unmatched. The CDR3 length is 20 residues. CDR1 and CDR2 from the germline V gene are MNHNS and SASEGT. The CDR3 loop reads CASSEARRLAGVQLSYEQYF. The CDR3 DNA follows: TGTGCCAGCAGTGAAGCCCGGCGACTAGCGGGAGTACAGCTTTCCTACGAGCAGTACTTC.